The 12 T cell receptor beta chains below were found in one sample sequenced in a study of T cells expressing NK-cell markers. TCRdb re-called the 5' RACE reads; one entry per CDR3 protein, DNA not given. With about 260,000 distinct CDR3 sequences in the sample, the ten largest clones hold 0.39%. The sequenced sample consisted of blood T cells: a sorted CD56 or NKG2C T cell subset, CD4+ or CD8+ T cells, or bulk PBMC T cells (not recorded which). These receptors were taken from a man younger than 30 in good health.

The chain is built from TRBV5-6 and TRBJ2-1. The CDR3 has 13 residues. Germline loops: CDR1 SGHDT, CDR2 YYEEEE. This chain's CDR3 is CASSFTSGNEQFF.

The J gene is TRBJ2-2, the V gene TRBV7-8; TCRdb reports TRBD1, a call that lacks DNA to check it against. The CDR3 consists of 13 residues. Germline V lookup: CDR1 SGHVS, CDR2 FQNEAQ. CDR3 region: CASNPGRFGELFF.

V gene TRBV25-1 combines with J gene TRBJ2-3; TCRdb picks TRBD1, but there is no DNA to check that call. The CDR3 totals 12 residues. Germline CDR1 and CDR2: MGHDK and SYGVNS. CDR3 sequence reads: CASSGPRRGRDF.

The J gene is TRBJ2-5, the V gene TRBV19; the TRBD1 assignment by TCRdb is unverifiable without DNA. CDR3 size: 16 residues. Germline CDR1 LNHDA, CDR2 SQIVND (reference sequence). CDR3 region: CASSMGMGPTQETQYF.

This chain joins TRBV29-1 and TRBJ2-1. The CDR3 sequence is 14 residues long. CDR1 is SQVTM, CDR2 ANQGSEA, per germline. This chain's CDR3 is CSVVGLSSYNEQFF.

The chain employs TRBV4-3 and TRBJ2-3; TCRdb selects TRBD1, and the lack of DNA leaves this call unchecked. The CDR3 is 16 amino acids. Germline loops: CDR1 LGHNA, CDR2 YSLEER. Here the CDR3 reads CASSRSGQGSTDTQYF.

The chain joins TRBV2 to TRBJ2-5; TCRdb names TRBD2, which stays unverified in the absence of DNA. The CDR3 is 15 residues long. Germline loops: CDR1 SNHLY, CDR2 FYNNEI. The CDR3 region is CASSATSGRWETQYF. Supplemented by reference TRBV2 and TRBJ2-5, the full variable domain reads EPEVTQTPSHQVTQMGQEVILRCVPISNHLYFYWYRQILGQKVEFLVSFYNNEISEKSEIFDDQFSVERPDGSNFTLKIRSTKLEDSAMYFCASSATSGRWETQYFGPGTRLLVL.

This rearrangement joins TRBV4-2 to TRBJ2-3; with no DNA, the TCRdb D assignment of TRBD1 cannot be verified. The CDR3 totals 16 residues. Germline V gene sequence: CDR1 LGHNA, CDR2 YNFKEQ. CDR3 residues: CASSQAETPGTDTQYF.

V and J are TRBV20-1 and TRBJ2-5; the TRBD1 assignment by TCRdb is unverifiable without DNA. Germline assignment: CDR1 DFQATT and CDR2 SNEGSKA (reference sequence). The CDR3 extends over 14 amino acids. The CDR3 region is CSAREQGRWETQYF.

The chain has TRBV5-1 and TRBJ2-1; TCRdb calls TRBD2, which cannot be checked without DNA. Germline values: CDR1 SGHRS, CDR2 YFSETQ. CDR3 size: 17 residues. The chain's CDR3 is CASSLGTSGASYNEQFF.

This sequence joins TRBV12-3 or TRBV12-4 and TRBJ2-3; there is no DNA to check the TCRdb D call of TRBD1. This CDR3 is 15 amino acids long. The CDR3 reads CASSFEGQARKTQYF.

Here the CDR3 reads CASSYGPEETQYF. V and J are TRBV6-6 and TRBJ2-5; TCRdb returns TRBD2, unconfirmable since there is no DNA. Germline V gene sequence: CDR1 MNHNY, CDR2 SVGAGI (reference sequence). The CDR3 consists of 13 residues.